The 30 T cell receptor beta chains listed next were all sequenced from one sample in a study of T cell changes during pregnancy in multiple sclerosis. Profiled with immunoSEQ multiplex PCR; TCRdb holds only in-frame clones, not every one. This sample has some 55,000 clones; roughly 89% occur once, and the top ten carry 5.3%. The specimen sequenced was peripheral blood from another person, used as feeder cells. The receptors were gathered from a human donor whose cells served as feeder cells for cultures in a pregnancy study.

This rearrangement joins TRBV28 to TRBJ1-6, with D hard to call. Germline V lookup: CDR1 MDHEN, CDR2 SYDVKM. Trimming took 6 bases from V and 7 from J, leaving 10 bases between them. CDR3 length equals 13 residues. The CDR3 DNA follows: TGTGCCAGCAGGGACGGACTAAATTCACCCCTCCACTTT. Amino acids: CASRDGLNSPLHF.

CDR3 in amino acids: CASSPRDMNTEAFF. The CDR3 DNA is TGTGCCAGCAGCCCAAGAGACATGAACACTGAAGCTTTCTTT. The rearrangement joins TRBV7-9 to TRBJ1-1, with D hard to call. The length of the CDR3 is 14 residues. Trimming took 5 bases from V and 0 from J, leaving 10 bases between them. Germline CDR1 SEHNR, CDR2 FQNEAQ (reference sequence).

This chain uses TRBV28 with TRBJ1-5, with D maybe TRBD1 (5 bases). V lost 6 bases to trimming and J lost 4 bases, with 16 bases between them. This CDR3 spans 15 amino acids. The germline V gene encodes CDR1 MDHEN and CDR2 SYDVKM. This CDR3 is CASRGTGGPNQPQHF. The CDR3 DNA follows: TGTGCCAGCAGAGGGACGGGTGGACCGAATCAGCCCCAGCATTTT.

The chain couples TRBV7-9 to TRBJ1-1; the match to TRBD1 covers 9 bases. The CDR3 is 16 residues long. CDR1 and CDR2 (germline): SEHNR, FQNEAQ (reference sequence). Germline trimming cut 5 bases from V and 0 bases from J; bases unmatched to any gene: 7. In nucleotides, the CDR3 is TGTGCCAGCAGCCCTGGGACAGGGCGGGTGAACACTGAAGCTTTCTTT. Its protein is CASSPGTGRVNTEAFF.

The rearrangement joins TRBV5-6 to TRBJ1-1; unclear D gene. Germline loops: CDR1 SGHDT, CDR2 YYEEEE. The CDR3 spans 14 residues. Trimming cost V 0 bases and J 0 bases, with 6 bases left between them. In DNA, the CDR3 is TGTGCCAGCAGCTTGGGGAAGATGAACACTGAAGCTTTCTTT. Translation: CASSLGKMNTEAFF. Drawing the rest from reference TRBV5-6 and TRBJ1-1, the complete variable domain is DAGVTQSPTHLIKTRGQQVTLRCSPKSGHDTVSWYQQALGQGPQFIFQYYEEEERQRGNFPDRFSGHQFPNYSSELNVNALLLGDSALYLCASSLGKMNTEAFFGQGTRLTVV.

This clone was found a few times. V is TRBV10-3 and J is TRBJ1-2; 9 positions match TRBD1. Germline V lookup: CDR1 ENHRY, CDR2 SYGVKD. This CDR3 has 13 amino acids. J gave up 2 bases and V 6 bases, and 1 base lay outside the gene matches. The CDR3 DNA sequence: TGTGCCATCAGGGGACAGGGAAACTATGGCTACACCTTC. Amino acid sequence: CAIRGQGNYGYTF.

The V and J genes are TRBV15 and TRBJ1-5, with D unclear. The germline V gene has CDR1 LNHNV and CDR2 YYDKDF (reference sequence). The CDR3 is made up of 12 amino acids. V dropped 2 bases and J dropped 4 bases, with 3 bases sitting between them. Here the CDR3 reads CATSRRNQPQHF. CDR3 nucleotide sequence: TGTGCCACCAGCAGAAGAAATCAGCCCCAGCATTTT. The full variable domain, rest sourced from reference TRBV15 and TRBJ1-5, is DAMVIQNPRYQVTQFGKPVTLSCSQTLNHNVMYWYQQKSSQAPKLLFHYYDKDFNNEADTPDNFQSRRPNTSFCFLDIRSPGLGDTAMYLCATSRRNQPQHFGDGTRLSIL.

This chain connects TRBV12-5 to TRBJ2-1; D ambiguous. V lost 6 bases, J lost 0 bases, and 12 bases lay in between. CDR1 is LGHNT and CDR2 is FRNRAP in the germline V gene. The CDR3 spans 15 residues. CDR3 protein: CASGFTPTSYNEQFF. The CDR3, as DNA: TGTGCTAGTGGCTTTACCCCCACCTCCTACAATGAGCAGTTCTTC.

In this sample, this clone turned up once. The chain is built from TRBV14 and TRBJ1-1, with a tentative D call TRBD1 (5 bases). Germline CDR1 reads SGHDN; CDR2 reads FVKESK. The CDR3 has 14 residues. Trimming removed 0 bases at V and 10 bases at J, with 15 bases between. The CDR3 sequence is CASSQDLWGRGAFF. CDR3 coding DNA: TGTGCCAGCAGCCAAGATCTTTGGGGACGTGGAGCTTTCTTT.

The chain links TRBV5-6 to TRBJ2-1; D is uncertain. V was shortened by 2 bases and J by 2 bases, with 11 bases between the two germline ends. The germline V gene has CDR1 SGHDT and CDR2 YYEEEE. The CDR3 spans 15 residues. The CDR3 protein is CASSLGYYTYNEQFF. CDR3 coding DNA: TGTGCCAGCAGCTTAGGTTATTACACCTACAATGAGCAGTTCTTC.

This chain joins TRBV25-1 and TRBJ1-1; the D gene is possibly TRBD1 (5 bases). Trimming stripped 8 bases from V and 6 bases from J, with 13 bases between. In germline, CDR1 is MGHDK, CDR2 SYGVNS. This CDR3 has 12 amino acids. The CDR3 nucleotides read TGTGCCAGCGGGGAGGGGTCGGCTGAAGCTTTCTTT. Its translation: CASGEGSAEAFF.

V gene TRBV7-3 combines with J gene TRBJ2-7, with D uncertain. Germline values: CDR1 SGHTA, CDR2 FQGTGA. The CDR3 is 14 residues long. V dropped 2 bases and J dropped 3 bases, with 11 bases sitting between them. The CDR3 nucleotides read TGTGCCAGCAGCTTAGAGCCCAGGCTCTACGAGCAGTACTTC. Residues: CASSLEPRLYEQYF.

The rearrangement joins TRBV7-2 to TRBJ2-1; TRBD2 matches 12 bases. The CDR3 contains 15 residues. After removal of 7 bases from V and 3 bases from J, the junction contained 4 bases not matched to a gene. CDR1 is SGHTA and CDR2 is FQGNSA in the germline V gene. The CDR3 DNA follows: TGTGCCAGCACCCTAGCGGGAGGGTTCTACAATGAGCAGTTCTTC. Translation: CASTLAGGFYNEQFF.

DNA for the CDR3: TGTGCCAGCAGCTTAGTGGAGAACACAGATACGCAGTATTTT. It translates to CASSLVENTDTQYF. The rearrangement joins TRBV7-9 to TRBJ2-3; D is ambiguous. V was pared by 1 base and J by 2 bases, with 7 bases between. The CDR3 length is 14 residues. Germline loops: CDR1 SEHNR, CDR2 FQNEAQ (reference sequence).

The gene calls are TRBV4-1 and TRBJ1-3, with 8 bases aligning to TRBD1. Germline assignment: CDR1 MGHRA and CDR2 YSYEKL. The V gene end was trimmed by 3 bases and the J gene end by 7 bases; junction bases not matched to a gene: 8. This CDR3 comprises 15 residues. DNA of the CDR3: TGCGCCAGCAGCCACCGACAGGGGAGCCGGAACACCATATATTTT. As protein: CASSHRQGSRNTIYF.

The chain is built from TRBV30 and TRBJ1-2; D uncertain. Germline lookup yields CDR1 GTSNPN and CDR2 SVGIG (reference sequence). Trimming stripped 1 base from V and 4 bases from J, with 4 bases between. The CDR3 runs to 11 residues. The CDR3 protein is CAWSGGYGYTF. Written as DNA, the CDR3 is TGTGCCTGGAGTGGCGGCTATGGCTACACCTTC.

The genes are TRBV19 and TRBJ1-5, with D perhaps TRBD1 (5 bases). V shed 5 bases and J shed 3 bases, with 11 bases lying between them. Germline V gene data show CDR1 as LNHDA and CDR2 as SQIVND (reference sequence). The CDR3 totals 14 residues. Here the CDR3 reads CASSPDSFNQPQHF. The DNA of the CDR3 is TGTGCCAGTAGTCCCGACAGTTTCAATCAGCCCCAGCATTTT.

The chain uses TRBV7-9 and TRBJ2-6, with unresolved D. Germline lookup yields CDR1 SEHNR and CDR2 FQNEAQ (reference sequence). The CDR3 spans 16 residues. The V end was cut by 1 base, the J end by 2 bases, with 9 bases between. This CDR3 is CASSLDWLAGANVLTF. CDR3 nucleotide sequence: TGTGCCAGCAGCTTAGACTGGCTAGCTGGGGCCAACGTCCTGACTTTC.

The chain recombines TRBV30 with TRBJ1-5; D ambiguous. V lost 1 base to trimming and J lost 1 base, with 11 bases between them. This CDR3 has 15 amino acids. CDR1 and CDR2 (germline): GTSNPN, SVGIG (reference sequence). CDR3 DNA sequence: TGTGCCTGGAGTGATGGCAGTACGAGCAATCAGCCCCAGCATTTT. Translation: CAWSDGSTSNQPQHF.

The chain has TRBV19 and TRBJ1-5; the D gene is possibly TRBD1 (6 bases). V was pared by 5 bases and J by 7 bases, with 12 bases between. The V gene's germline CDR1 is LNHDA and CDR2 SQIVND (reference sequence). The CDR3 spans 13 residues. CDR3 coding DNA: TGTGCCAGTAGTTTACAGGGTGGGCAGCCCCAGCATTTT. Translated, it gives CASSLQGGQPQHF.

The V call is TRBV27, the J call TRBJ2-1; no clear D. Germline CDR1 reads MNHEY; CDR2 reads SMNVEV (reference sequence). Trimming cost V 7 bases and J 6 bases, with 19 bases left between them. This CDR3 contains 15 residues. The CDR3 coding sequence is TGTGCCAGCACCCGCGAGGCTCCCCCTATCAATGAGCAGTTCTTC. It codes for CASTREAPPINEQFF.

This sequence joins TRBV14 and TRBJ2-1, with D unresolved. Looked up from germline, CDR1 is SGHDN and CDR2 is FVKESK. V lost 4 bases, J lost 7 bases, and 11 bases lay in between. The length of the CDR3 is 13 residues. The CDR3 DNA sequence: TGTGCCAGCAGCCGTTCCCCGGCAAATGAGCAGTTCTTC. It is translated as CASSRSPANEQFF.

The DNA for the CDR3 is TGTGCCAGCAGTTTATGGGCCTCCGCTGGGGACACTGAAGCTTTCTTT. Translating gives CASSLWASAGDTEAFF. This chain connects TRBV27 to TRBJ1-1; D not certain. Trimming cost V 1 base and J 3 bases, with 15 bases left between them. The CDR3 covers 16 residues. Germline CDR1 is MNHEY and CDR2 is SMNVEV (reference sequence).

This clone appeared once. This chain uses TRBV5-1 with TRBJ2-5, with 10 bases fitting TRBD1. The J segment lost 3 bases and the V segment lost 4 bases, leaving 3 bases of the junction unmatched. Germline CDR1 is SGHRS and CDR2 is YFSETQ. The CDR3 has 14 amino acids. For the CDR3, the DNA is TGCGCCAGCAGCCATGGGACAGGGGAAGAGACCCAGTACTTC. Translation gives CASSHGTGEETQYF.

The chain has TRBV19 and TRBJ2-2; D not certain. V dropped 3 bases and J dropped 1 base, with 12 bases sitting between them. Looked up from germline, CDR1 is LNHDA and CDR2 is SQIVND (reference sequence). This CDR3 has 16 residues. CDR3 protein: CASSMVPRWNTGELFF. The CDR3 DNA reads as TGTGCCAGTAGTATGGTCCCTAGGTGGAACACCGGGGAGCTGTTTTTT. Variable domain in full (rest from reference TRBV19 and TRBJ2-2): DGGITQSPKYLFRKEGQNVTLSCEQNLNHDAMYWYRQDPGQGLRLIYYSQIVNDFQKGDIAEGYSVSREKKESFPLTVTSAQKNPTAFYLCASSMVPRWNTGELFFGEGSRLTVL.

CDR3 sequence reads: CASSLDHGTLTGELFF. CDR3 nucleotides: TGTGCCAGCAGCTTAGATCACGGGACCCTTACCGGGGAGCTGTTTTTT. The V and J genes are TRBV11-3 and TRBJ2-2; D may match TRBD1 or TRBD2 (5 bases each). Germline CDR1 and CDR2: SGHNT and YENEEA. CDR3 size: 16 residues. Trimming took off 0 bases at V and 5 bases at J, with 13 bases between the two ends.

This sequence joins TRBV2 and TRBJ2-7; D is ambiguous. The germline gives CDR1 SNHLY, CDR2 FYNNEI. This CDR3 has 13 amino acids. V lost 2 bases and J lost 2, with 7 bases in between. CDR3 protein: CASSEHVPYEQYF. CDR3 nucleotides: TGTGCCAGCAGTGAACATGTCCCCTACGAGCAGTACTTC.

This clone was detected only once. This chain connects TRBV14 to TRBJ2-1; perhaps TRBD2 as D (7 bases). Germline loops: CDR1 SGHDN, CDR2 FVKESK. This CDR3 has 16 residues. Deletions cut 2 bases from V and 0 bases from J, with 11 bases between. The CDR3 DNA is TGTGCCAGCAGCCAACTAGGGGGGGCCTCCTACAATGAGCAGTTCTTC. It encodes CASSQLGGASYNEQFF.

V is TRBV7-9 and J is TRBJ2-3, with D uncertain. CDR1 and CDR2 (germline): SEHNR, FQNEAQ (reference sequence). Trimming stripped 2 bases from V and 6 bases from J, with 12 bases between. The CDR3 runs to 14 residues. CDR3 sequence: CASSLTVGMDTQYF. The CDR3 nucleotides read TGTGCCAGCAGCTTAACAGTGGGGATGGATACGCAGTATTTT.

The chain has TRBV11-3 and TRBJ2-3, with TRBD2 identical over 10 bases. CDR1 is SGHNT, CDR2 YENEEA, per germline. This CDR3 has 16 residues. The J segment lost 5 bases and the V segment lost 3 bases, leaving 8 bases of the junction unmatched. The CDR3 DNA sequence: TGTGCCAGCAGCTTGGGCAGCGGGGGGGGTGAAGATACGCAGTATTTT. Translated, it gives CASSLGSGGGEDTQYF.